This entry lists 8 T cell receptor beta chains sequenced from one sample in a study of PD-1 blockade in classical Hodgkin lymphoma. Time point given: cycle 4 day 1 (C4D1), after six to seven weeks of nivolumab. Every single patient, without exception, relapsed after autologous stem cell transplantation, and brentuximab vedotin exposure varied. The protocol was immunoSEQ multiplex PCR, while the TCRdb copy is restricted to in-frame clones and leaves out a portion. Here the sample spans 100,000 or so clones, around 93% being singletons. The sample was peripheral blood mononuclear cells (PBMCs), taken before the fourth cycle of nivolumab. These receptor sequences come from a human donor with classical Hodgkin lymphoma.

V gene TRBV6-1 combines with J gene TRBJ2-4, with 7 positions matching TRBD1. The CDR3 consists of 14 residues. Germline V gives CDR1 MNHNS, CDR2 SASEGT. V was clipped by 3 bases and J by 15 bases; unmatched bases: 14. The CDR3 reads CASSEGQLRGLGYF. Here the CDR3 DNA reads TGTGCCAGCAGTGAGGGGCAGTTGAGGGGGCTAGGGTACTTC.

The rearrangement links TRBV7-8 to TRBJ1-5, with a possible D match to TRBD1 (6 bases). Trimming pared 1 base from V and 1 base from J, leaving 17 bases between. The CDR3 runs 18 residues. Germline V gene lookup returns CDR1 SGHVS and CDR2 FQNEAQ. In nucleotides, the CDR3 is TGTGCCAGCAGCTTAGGACTTAGGGGGGGCAGGAGCAATCAGCCCCAGCATTTT. It yields the protein CASSLGLRGGRSNQPQHF. The whole variable domain, filled in from reference TRBV7-8 and TRBJ1-5, reads GAGVSQSPRYKVAKRGQDVALRCDPISGHVSLFWYQQALGQGPEFLTYFQNEAQLDKSGLPSDRFFAERPEGSVSTLKIQRTQQEDSAVYLCASSLGLRGGRSNQPQHFGDGTRLSIL.

V gene TRBV6-1 combines with J gene TRBJ2-1, with 8 bases identical to TRBD2. With 3 bases clipped from V and 0 bases from J, the junction kept 4 bases outside the gene matches. The CDR3 length is 16 residues. Germline V lookup: CDR1 MNHNS, CDR2 SASEGT. CDR3 coding DNA: TGTGCCAGCAGTGACTTAGCGGGGACCTCCTACAATGAGCAGTTCTTC. Encoded protein: CASSDLAGTSYNEQFF.

The V call is TRBV27, the J call TRBJ2-7, with no clear D. Looked up from germline, CDR1 is MNHEY and CDR2 is SMNVEV (reference sequence). V gave up 5 bases and J gave up 2 bases, with 16 bases separating them. The CDR3 contains 15 residues. The CDR3 region has the DNA TGTGCCAGCAGTCCCCCCCGGGCCCGTACCTACGAGCAGTACTTC. Translating gives CASSPPRARTYEQYF.

The chain recombines TRBV11-2 with TRBJ2-3; D is possibly TRBD2 (6 bases). CDR3 length: 16 amino acids. Trimming took off 4 bases at V and 0 bases at J, with 14 bases between the two ends. Per the germline V gene, CDR1 is SGHAT and CDR2 is FQNNGV. The DNA for the CDR3 is TGTGCCAGCAGCTCCTCTGGCGGGATAAGCACAGATACGCAGTATTTT. Its translation is CASSSSGGISTDTQYF.

The chain recombines TRBV4-1 with TRBJ2-7, with D possibly being TRBD2 (6 bases). From germline, CDR1 is MGHRA and CDR2 YSYEKL. CDR3 length: 15 amino acids. Trimming took off 2 bases at V and 2 bases at J, with 13 bases between the two ends. The CDR3 DNA reads as TGCGCCAGCAGCCAATATCGGGAGCGAACCTACGAGCAGTACTTC. Translating gives CASSQYRERTYEQYF.

The V gene is TRBV29-1, the J gene TRBJ1-1; D is unclear. The CDR3 runs 12 residues. The V end lost 7 bases, the J end lost 4 bases, and 13 bases lay between the germline ends. Germline V gives CDR1 SQVTM, CDR2 ANQGSEA. CDR3 in DNA: TGCAGCGGGGGTGGCGGGTCCACTGAAGCTTTCTTT. It encodes CSGGGGSTEAFF.

V is TRBV9 and J is TRBJ1-4, with 8 bases fitting TRBD1. V dropped 5 bases and J dropped 6; count of bases not matched to a gene: 9. The germline V gene encodes CDR1 SGDLS and CDR2 YYNGEE. This CDR3 contains 15 residues. This CDR3 is CASSQEGRGHEKLFF. Written as DNA, the CDR3 is TGTGCCAGCAGTCAGGAGGGCAGGGGGCATGAAAAACTGTTTTTT.